The 10 T cell receptor beta chains reported below all come from one sample, sequenced in a study of blood T cell repertoires in COVID-19. TCRdb's copy holds only in-frame clones and misses some; the assay was immunoSEQ multiplex PCR. This table has roughly 330,000 clones, over 80% appearing once. Specimen: PBMCs or T cells enriched from blood (not recorded which). The receptor source for this set is a young man who had recovered from COVID-19.

Notes on this clone: Other DNA sequences from this sample encode an identical CDR3 as well. The chain joins TRBV18 to TRBJ2-1; D is unresolved. The CDR3 runs to 13 residues. CDR1 is KGHSH and CDR2 is LQKENI in the germline V gene. The ends were cut back, 0 bases at V and 6 bases at J, with 6 bases in the middle. The CDR3 bases are TGTGCCAGCTCACCACCATCGGGCAATGAGCAGTTCTTC. Translated: CASSPPSGNEQFF.

This chain connects TRBV5-1 to TRBJ1-1; 7 nucleotides line up with TRBD1. V lost 1 base and J lost 5; bases outside the gene matches: 11. This CDR3 region has 16 residues. Germline CDR1 SGHRS, CDR2 YFSETQ. The CDR3 nucleotides read TGCGCCAGCAGCTTGAGGAGGGGGCAATGGGAGACTGAAGCTTTCTTT. Protein product: CASSLRRGQWETEAFF. The full variable domain, completed using reference TRBV5-1 and TRBJ1-1, is KAGVTQTPRYLIKTRGQQVTLSCSPISGHRSVSWYQQTPGQGLQFLFEYFSETQRNKGNFPGRFSGRQFSNSRSEMNVSTLELGDSALYLCASSLRRGQWETEAFFGQGTRLTVV.

This clone has just a few counts. This chain uses TRBV7-9 with TRBJ1-1; possible D gene TRBD1, 5 bases. The CDR3 consists of 13 residues. The V end was cut by 2 bases, the J end by 3 bases, with 7 bases between. Germline CDR1 and CDR2: SEHNR and FQNEAQ (reference sequence). The DNA for the CDR3 is TGTGCCAGCAGCTTACTACAGGACACTGAAGCTTTCTTT. Its translation: CASSLLQDTEAFF.

This chain links TRBV21-1 with TRBJ1-1; TRBD1 is the table's D call and was not checked against the DNA. TRBV21-1 is designated a pseudogene. The CDR3 is made up of 14 amino acids. In DNA, the CDR3 is TGTGCCAGCAGCTTTGGGACAGCGAACACTGAAGCTTTCTTT. Translation: CASSFGTANTEAFF.

V is TRBV18 and J is TRBJ1-1; TRBD1 matches at 8 bases. The CDR3 is 14 amino acids. Per germline, CDR1 KGHSH and CDR2 LQKENI. V was clipped by 4 bases and J by 4 bases; unmatched bases: 5. The CDR3 here is CASSLGDRSTEAFF. The DNA for the CDR3 is TGTGCCAGCTCACTAGGGGACAGGTCCACTGAAGCTTTCTTT.

The chain is built from TRBV9 and TRBJ1-1, with D possibly TRBD1 on 6 matching bases. This CDR3 has 13 amino acids. From germline, CDR1 is SGDLS and CDR2 YYNGEE. V lost 2 bases, J lost 5 bases, and 10 bases lay in between. CDR3 protein: CASSVQGLTEAFF. The CDR3 DNA sequence: TGTGCCAGCAGCGTTCAGGGGCTTACTGAAGCTTTCTTT.

The rearrangement links TRBV27 to TRBJ1-1; 7 positions match TRBD1. The CDR3 runs to 14 residues. V gave up 5 bases and J gave up 8 bases; unmatched junction bases: 11. Germline CDR1 is MNHEY and CDR2 is SMNVEV (reference sequence). CDR3 sequence: CASSRGQDGREAFF. The CDR3 DNA is TGTGCCAGCAGTCGCGGACAGGACGGAAGGGAAGCTTTCTTT.

J is TRBJ1-5 and V is TRBV10-3; 9 bases are a match to TRBD1. This CDR3 region has 13 residues. The junction had 5 bases not matched to a gene; V was cut back by 6 bases and J by 8 bases. The V gene's germline CDR1 is ENHRY and CDR2 SYGVKD. CDR3 residues: CAISRQGDEPQHF. CDR3 nucleotide sequence: TGTGCCATCAGCAGACAGGGGGACGAGCCCCAGCATTTT.

V and J are TRBV28 and TRBJ1-2; tentatively, D is TRBD1 (6 bases). V lost 6 bases and J 3 bases, leaving 14 bases between the germline ends. The CDR3 runs to 14 residues. Germline V gene lookup returns CDR1 MDHEN and CDR2 SYDVKM. The CDR3 coding sequence is TGTGCCAGCAGCCCCCTCAGGGGTGACTATGGCTACACCTTC. It yields the protein CASSPLRGDYGYTF.

The chain uses TRBV6-1 and TRBJ2-1, with 9 positions matching TRBD2. CDR1 and CDR2 from the germline V gene are MNHNS and SASEGT. Trimming removed 0 bases from V and 6 bases from J; junction bases left unmatched: 9. The CDR3 extends over 17 amino acids. In DNA form, the CDR3 reads TGTGCCAGCAGTGAAGCCTCCCGGGTGCGGGGGGGCAATGAGCAGTTCTTC. This gives the protein CASSEASRVRGGNEQFF.